Listed below are T cell receptor beta chains from one sample, sequenced in a study of OX40 agonist ivuxolimab in advanced cancers. Measured with immunoSEQ multiplex PCR; TCRdb has only the in-frame clones, and not every one. The sample holds 42,000 or so clones; 70% to 85% are singletons and the top ten take more than 20%. The source was CD4+ or CD8+ T cells sorted from blood, collected in a trial of the OX40 agonist ivuxolimab. These receptor sequences come from an adult with an advanced solid tumor such as melanoma, head and neck, liver or kidney cancer. Both conserved end residues are part of each CDR3. Fields, in order: D gene, clone size, V gene, J gene, CDR3 protein, CDR3 DNA. A D gene is named only where the DNA matches it firmly. Size is stated for part of the rows, as once, few or many counts, or as a class when the clone is expanded.

-	-	TRBV6-5	TRBJ2-2	CASSWRTGELFF	TGTGCCAGCAGTTGGCGGACCGGGGAGCTGTTTTTT
-	-	TRBV9	TRBJ1-1	CASSVAIGGTTNTEAFF	TGTGCCAGCAGCGTAGCTATTGGGGGAACGACTAACACTGAAGCTTTCTTT
TRBD1	-	TRBV9	TRBJ1-3	CASSASTGGTGNTIYF	TGTGCCAGCAGCGCCTCAACAGGGGGTACTGGAAACACCATATATTTT
-	few	TRBV27	TRBJ1-3	CASSPSVTESGNTIYF	TGTGCCAGCAGTCCCTCGGTGACGGAGAGTGGAAACACCATATATTTT
TRBD1	-	TRBV11-1	TRBJ2-3	CASSSRGQGESDTQYF	TGTGCCAGCAGCTCGCGGGGACAGGGGGAATCAGATACGCAGTATTTT
TRBD1	-	TRBV7-9	TRBJ1-1	CASSGQNRGGTEAFF	TGTGCCAGCAGCGGACAGAACAGGGGAGGGACTGAAGCTTTCTTT
-	-	TRBV5-6	TRBJ1-2	CASSLNGGGYGYTF	TGTGCCAGCAGCTTGAATGGGGGCGGCTATGGCTACACCTTC
-	-	TRBV27	TRBJ2-7	CASSTAYEQYF	TGTGCCAGCAGTACCGCCTACGAGCAGTACTTC
-	-	TRBV11-2	TRBJ2-3	CASSPALSDTQYF	TGTGCCAGCAGCCCCGCCTTATCAGATACGCAGTATTTT
-	-	TRBV11-1	TRBJ2-5	CASSLSLFTGAGVETQYF	TGTGCCAGCAGCTTGTCCCTCTTCACGGGGGCGGGAGTGGAGACCCAGTACTTC
-	-	TRBV5-4	TRBJ2-7	CASSLFTKPYEQYF	TGTGCCAGCAGCTTGTTTACAAAACCCTACGAGCAGTACTTC
-	-	TRBV14	TRBJ1-4	CASSQDVRTDEKLFF	TGTGCCAGCAGCCAAGATGTCCGGACAGATGAAAAACTGTTTTTT
TRBD2	-	TRBV27	TRBJ2-7	CASSLEGGATREQYF	TGTGCCAGCAGCCTTGAGGGAGGGGCAACGAGGGAGCAGTACTTC
-	-	TRBV7-3	TRBJ1-6	CASSEGQSYNSPLHF	TGTGCCAGCAGTGAAGGACAGAGCTATAATTCACCCCTCCACTTT
TRBD2	-	TRBV5-5	TRBJ2-5	CASSERHTSGGAGETQYF	TGTGCCAGCAGCGAGAGACACACTAGCGGGGGGGCCGGAGAGACCCAGTACTTC
TRBD2	-	TRBV11-2	TRBJ2-3	CASSYYPRLAGVETDTQYF	TGTGCCAGCAGTTACTACCCTAGACTAGCGGGAGTGGAGACAGATACGCAGTATTTT
-	-	TRBV7-9	TRBJ1-1	CASSLINPNTEAFF	TGTGCCAGCAGCTTAATTAACCCGAACACTGAAGCTTTCTTT
TRBD1	-	TRBV29-1	TRBJ1-2	CSVRTGAPDYTF	TGCAGCGTTCGGACAGGGGCCCCCGACTACACCTTC
-	-	TRBV6-5	TRBJ2-3	CASSHSPRASSDTQYF	TGTGCCAGCAGTCACTCCCCCAGGGCCTCTTCAGATACGCAGTATTTT
TRBD2	few	TRBV6-5	TRBJ2-7	CASSYSLSSGAYEQYF	TGTGCCAGCAGTTACTCGTTGTCTAGCGGGGCCTACGAGCAGTACTTC
-	-	TRBV11-2	TRBJ1-4	CASSFRDAFNEKLFF	TGTGCCAGCAGCTTCCGGGACGCTTTTAATGAAAAACTGTTTTTT
-	once	TRBV10-3	TRBJ1-2	CAISEVPASSYTF	TGTGCCATCAGTGAGGTTCCAGCTAGCAGCTACACCTTC
TRBD2	-	TRBV25-1	TRBJ2-1	CASSGTSGSYNEQFF	TGTGCCAGCAGTGGGACTAGCGGTTCCTACAATGAGCAGTTCTTC
TRBD2	-	TRBV9	TRBJ2-3	CASSVSGGTDTQYF	TGTGCCAGCAGCGTTAGCGGGGGGACGGATACGCAGTATTTT
-	once	TRBV27	TRBJ2-7	CASSLSGHTYEQYF	TGTGCCAGCAGTTTATCGGGACACACCTACGAGCAGTACTTC
-	few	TRBV23-1	TRBJ1-1	CASSQLENTEAFF	TGCGCCAGCAGTCAATTGGAGAACACTGAAGCTTTCTTT